A single sample gave rise to the 5 T cell receptor beta chains below, sequenced in a study of CD8 T cells in ankylosing spondylitis. Each CDR3 protein is one row after TCRdb ran MiXCR on the 5' RACE reads. The sample records fewer than 200,000 distinct CDR3 sequences, just over 9.5% being singletons. Sequencing was carried out using blood, either unsorted or a sorted T cell fraction (not recorded which). The source of these receptors is a female donor with ankylosing spondylitis or in good health (not recorded which).

There are many counts of this clonotype. The V and J genes are TRBV10-3 and TRBJ2-1; TRBD1 matches at 7 bases. With 5 bases clipped from V and 2 bases from J, the junction kept 6 bases outside the gene matches. Germline CDR1 reads ENHRY; CDR2 reads SYGVKD. The CDR3 covers 15 residues. The CDR3 is CAISKTGTAYNEQFF. CDR3 DNA sequence: TGTGCCATCAGTAAAACCGGGACAGCCTACAATGAGCAGTTCTTC.

Ten or more counts support this clonotype. The chain uses TRBV14 and TRBJ2-1; possible D gene TRBD2, 6 bases. Per germline, CDR1 SGHDN and CDR2 FVKESK. Trimming took off 0 bases at V and 4 bases at J, with 16 bases between the two ends. The CDR3 extends over 17 amino acids. The chain's CDR3 is CASSQEGPSERYNEQFF. CDR3 sequence (DNA): TGTGCCAGCAGCCAAGAGGGACCTAGCGAAAGGTACAATGAGCAGTTCTTC.

DNA of the CDR3: TGCGCCAGCAGGGACAGGGGAATGAACACTGAAGCTTTCTTT. Its translation: CASRDRGMNTEAFF. V and J are TRBV5-1 and TRBJ1-1; 9 positions match TRBD1. CDR3 size: 14 residues. Trimming took 5 bases from V and 0 from J; bases not matched to a gene: 2. In germline, CDR1 is SGHRS, CDR2 YFSETQ.

The rearrangement joins TRBV6-5 to TRBJ2-2; D is uncertain. Germline V gives CDR1 MNHEY, CDR2 SVGAGI. The CDR3 extends over 12 amino acids. Deletions cut 10 bases from V and 6 bases from J, with 12 bases between. CDR3 bases: TGTGCCACTCAAGCTTTACCCGGGGAGCTGTTTTTT. Translated, it gives CATQALPGELFF.

The chain carries TRBV7-6 and TRBJ2-1; 8 nucleotides agree with TRBD2. This CDR3 is 17 amino acids long. Germline V gene sequence: CDR1 SGHVS, CDR2 FNYEAQ. Trimming at V came to 5 bases and at J to 5 bases, leaving 14 bases not matched to a gene. The CDR3 DNA sequence: TGTGCCAGCAGCACCTTTCAAGCGGGAGTAGACCACAATGAGCAGTTCTTC. This sequence encodes CASSTFQAGVDHNEQFF.